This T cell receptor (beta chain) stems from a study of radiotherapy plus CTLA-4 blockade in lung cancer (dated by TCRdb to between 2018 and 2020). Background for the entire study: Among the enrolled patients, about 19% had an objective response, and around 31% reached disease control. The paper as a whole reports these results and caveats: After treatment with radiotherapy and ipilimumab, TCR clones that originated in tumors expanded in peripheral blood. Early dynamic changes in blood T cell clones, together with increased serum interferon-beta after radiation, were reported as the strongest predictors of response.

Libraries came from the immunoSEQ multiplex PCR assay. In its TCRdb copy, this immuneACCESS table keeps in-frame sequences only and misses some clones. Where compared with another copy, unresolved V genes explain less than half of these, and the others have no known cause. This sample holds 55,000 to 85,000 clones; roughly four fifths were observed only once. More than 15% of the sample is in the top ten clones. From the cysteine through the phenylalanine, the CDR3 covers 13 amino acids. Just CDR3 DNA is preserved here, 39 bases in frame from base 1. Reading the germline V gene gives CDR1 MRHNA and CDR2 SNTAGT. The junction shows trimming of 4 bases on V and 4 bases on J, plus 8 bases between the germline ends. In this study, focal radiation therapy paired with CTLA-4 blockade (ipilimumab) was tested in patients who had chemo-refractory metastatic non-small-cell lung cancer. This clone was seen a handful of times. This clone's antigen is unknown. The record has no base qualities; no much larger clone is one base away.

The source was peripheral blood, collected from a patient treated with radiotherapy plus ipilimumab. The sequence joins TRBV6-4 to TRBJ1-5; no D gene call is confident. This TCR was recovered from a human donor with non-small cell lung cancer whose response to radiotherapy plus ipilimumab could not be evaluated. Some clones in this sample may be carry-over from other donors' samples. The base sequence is TGTGCCAGCAGTGTGTCTCTAAATCAGCCCCAGCATTTT. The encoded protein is CASSVSLNQPQHF.